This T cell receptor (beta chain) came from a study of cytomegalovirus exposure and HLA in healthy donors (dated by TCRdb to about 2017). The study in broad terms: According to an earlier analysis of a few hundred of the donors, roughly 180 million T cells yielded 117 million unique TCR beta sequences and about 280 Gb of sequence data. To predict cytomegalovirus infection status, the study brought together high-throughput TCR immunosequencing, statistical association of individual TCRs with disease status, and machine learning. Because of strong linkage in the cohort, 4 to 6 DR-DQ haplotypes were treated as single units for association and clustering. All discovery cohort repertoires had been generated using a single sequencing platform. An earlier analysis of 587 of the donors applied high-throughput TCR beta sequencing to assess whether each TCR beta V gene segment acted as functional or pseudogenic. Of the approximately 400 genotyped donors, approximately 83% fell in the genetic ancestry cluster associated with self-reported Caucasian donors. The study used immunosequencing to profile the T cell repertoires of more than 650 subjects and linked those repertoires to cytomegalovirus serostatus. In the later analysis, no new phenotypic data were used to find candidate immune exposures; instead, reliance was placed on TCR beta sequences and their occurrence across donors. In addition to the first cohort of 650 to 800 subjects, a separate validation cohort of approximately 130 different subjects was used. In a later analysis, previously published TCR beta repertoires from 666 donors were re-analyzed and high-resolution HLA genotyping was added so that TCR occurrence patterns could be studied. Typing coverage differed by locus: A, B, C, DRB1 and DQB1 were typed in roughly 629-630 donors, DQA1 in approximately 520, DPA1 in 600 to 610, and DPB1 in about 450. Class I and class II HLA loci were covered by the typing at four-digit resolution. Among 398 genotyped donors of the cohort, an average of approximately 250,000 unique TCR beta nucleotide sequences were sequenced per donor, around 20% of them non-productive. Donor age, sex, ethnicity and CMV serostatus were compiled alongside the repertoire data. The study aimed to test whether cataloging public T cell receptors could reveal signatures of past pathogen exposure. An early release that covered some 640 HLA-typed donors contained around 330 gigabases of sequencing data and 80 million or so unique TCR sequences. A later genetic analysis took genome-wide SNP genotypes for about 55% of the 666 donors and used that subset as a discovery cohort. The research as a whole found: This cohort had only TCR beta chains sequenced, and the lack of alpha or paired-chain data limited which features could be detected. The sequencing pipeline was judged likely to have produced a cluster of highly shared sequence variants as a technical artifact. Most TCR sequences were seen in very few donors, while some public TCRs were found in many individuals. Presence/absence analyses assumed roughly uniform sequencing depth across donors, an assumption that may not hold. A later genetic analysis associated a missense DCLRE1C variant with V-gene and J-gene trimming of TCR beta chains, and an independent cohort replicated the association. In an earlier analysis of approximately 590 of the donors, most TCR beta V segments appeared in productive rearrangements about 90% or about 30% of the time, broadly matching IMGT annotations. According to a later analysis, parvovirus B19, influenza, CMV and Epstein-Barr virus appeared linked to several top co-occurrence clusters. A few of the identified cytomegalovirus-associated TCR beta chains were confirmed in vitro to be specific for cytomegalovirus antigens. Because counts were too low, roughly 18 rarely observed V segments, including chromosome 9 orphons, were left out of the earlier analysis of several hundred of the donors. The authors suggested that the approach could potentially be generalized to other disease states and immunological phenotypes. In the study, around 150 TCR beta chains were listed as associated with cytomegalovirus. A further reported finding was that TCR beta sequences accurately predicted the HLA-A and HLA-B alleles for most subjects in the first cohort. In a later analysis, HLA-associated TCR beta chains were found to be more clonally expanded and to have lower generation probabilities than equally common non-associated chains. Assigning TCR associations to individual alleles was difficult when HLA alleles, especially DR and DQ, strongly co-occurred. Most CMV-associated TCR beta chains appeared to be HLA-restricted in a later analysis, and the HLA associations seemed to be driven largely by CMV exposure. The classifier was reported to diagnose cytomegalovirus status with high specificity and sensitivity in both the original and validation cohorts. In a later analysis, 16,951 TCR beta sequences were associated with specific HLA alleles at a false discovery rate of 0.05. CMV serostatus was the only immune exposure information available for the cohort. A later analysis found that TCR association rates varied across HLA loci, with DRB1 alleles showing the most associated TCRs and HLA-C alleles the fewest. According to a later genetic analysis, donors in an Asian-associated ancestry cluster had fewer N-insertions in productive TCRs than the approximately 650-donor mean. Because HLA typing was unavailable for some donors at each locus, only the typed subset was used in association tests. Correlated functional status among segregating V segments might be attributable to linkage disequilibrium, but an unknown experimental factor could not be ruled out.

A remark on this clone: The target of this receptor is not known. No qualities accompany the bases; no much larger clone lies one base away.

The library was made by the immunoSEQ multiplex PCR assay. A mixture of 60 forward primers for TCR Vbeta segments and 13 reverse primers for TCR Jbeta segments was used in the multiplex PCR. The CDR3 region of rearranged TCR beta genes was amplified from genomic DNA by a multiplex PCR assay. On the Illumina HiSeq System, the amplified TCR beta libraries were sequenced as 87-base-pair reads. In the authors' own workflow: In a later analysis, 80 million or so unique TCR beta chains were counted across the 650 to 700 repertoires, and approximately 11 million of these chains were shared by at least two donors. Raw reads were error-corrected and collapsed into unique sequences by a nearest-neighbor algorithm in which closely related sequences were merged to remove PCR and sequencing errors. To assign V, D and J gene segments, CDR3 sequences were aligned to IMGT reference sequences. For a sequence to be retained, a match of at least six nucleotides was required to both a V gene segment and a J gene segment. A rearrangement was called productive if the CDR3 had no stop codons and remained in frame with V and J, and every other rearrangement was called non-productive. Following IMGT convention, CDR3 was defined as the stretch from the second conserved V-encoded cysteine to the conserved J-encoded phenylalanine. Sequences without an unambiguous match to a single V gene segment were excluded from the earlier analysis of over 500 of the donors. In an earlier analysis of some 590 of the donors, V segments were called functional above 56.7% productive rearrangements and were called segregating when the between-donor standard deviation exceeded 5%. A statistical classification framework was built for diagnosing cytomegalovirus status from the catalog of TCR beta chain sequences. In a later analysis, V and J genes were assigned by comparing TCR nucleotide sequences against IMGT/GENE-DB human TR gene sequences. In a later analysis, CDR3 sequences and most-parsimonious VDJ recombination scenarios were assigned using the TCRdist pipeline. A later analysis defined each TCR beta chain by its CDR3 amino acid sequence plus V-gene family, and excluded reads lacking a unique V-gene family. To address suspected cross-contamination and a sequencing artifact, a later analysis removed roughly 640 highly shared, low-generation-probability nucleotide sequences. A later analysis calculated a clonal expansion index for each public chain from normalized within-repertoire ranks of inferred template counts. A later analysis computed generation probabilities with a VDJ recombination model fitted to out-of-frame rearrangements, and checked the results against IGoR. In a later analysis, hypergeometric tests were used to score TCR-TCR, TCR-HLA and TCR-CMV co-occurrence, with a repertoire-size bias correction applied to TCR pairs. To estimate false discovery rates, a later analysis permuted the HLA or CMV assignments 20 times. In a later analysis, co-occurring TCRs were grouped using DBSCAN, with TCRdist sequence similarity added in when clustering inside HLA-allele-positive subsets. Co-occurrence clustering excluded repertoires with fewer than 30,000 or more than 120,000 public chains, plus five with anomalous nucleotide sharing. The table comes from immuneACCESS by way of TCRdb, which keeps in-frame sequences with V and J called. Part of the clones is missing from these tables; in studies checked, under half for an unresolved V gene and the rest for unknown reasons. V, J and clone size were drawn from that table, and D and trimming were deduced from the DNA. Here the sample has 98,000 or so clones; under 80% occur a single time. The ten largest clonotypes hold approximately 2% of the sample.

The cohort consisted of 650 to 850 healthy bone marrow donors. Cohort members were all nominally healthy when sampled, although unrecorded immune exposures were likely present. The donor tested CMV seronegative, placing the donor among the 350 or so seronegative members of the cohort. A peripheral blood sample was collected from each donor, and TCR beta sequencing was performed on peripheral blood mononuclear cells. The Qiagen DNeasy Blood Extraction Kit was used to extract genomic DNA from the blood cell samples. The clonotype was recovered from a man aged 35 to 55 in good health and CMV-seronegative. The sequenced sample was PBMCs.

CDR3 region: CASSGNGQKAFF. The DNA reads as follows: TGCGCCAGCAGCGGCAACGGACAGAAAGCTTTCTTT. The chain is encoded by TRBV4-1 joined to TRBJ1-1; 6 matching bases give a weak D call of TRBD1. The junction shows trimming of 5 bases on V and 9 bases on J, plus 13 bases between the germline ends. The CDR3 contains 12 residues, cysteine and phenylalanine counted. The retained sequence is limited to the CDR3, 36 bases, with the frame set at the first base. From the germline V gene, CDR1 is MGHRA and CDR2 is YSYEKL.